This TCR beta chain was profiled in a study of CD8+ T cells in alopecia areata. Notes on the study in general: Normal skin's resident alphabeta T cells are sequenced alongside lesional scalp T cells.

V lost 1 base, J lost 0 bases, and 18 bases lay in between. CDR3 length: 19 amino acids. The germline gives CDR1 SGHTA, CDR2 FQGTGA. Treatment given: oral pan-JAK inhibitor, 5-10 mg twice daily. As to this clone: Its cognate antigen is unknown.

Sequencing relied on a cDNA template that was reverse transcribed from extracted RNA. Only in-frame clones appear in the TCRdb table, and some are missing; sequencing was by immunoSEQ multiplex PCR. The repertoire consists of approximately 220,000 clones, with 35% to 40% occurring once and the leading ten covering 0.45% to 0.55%. The chain is built from TRBV7-3 and TRBJ2-2, with D possibly being TRBD1 or TRBD2 (5 bases each). This TCR was sampled from a human donor with alopecia areata. This specimen consisted of CD4+ T cells sorted from blood, obtained between weeks 30 and 35, from a patient treated with tofacitinib. CDR3 bases: TGTGCCAGCAGCTTAAGTCATTACGGGACGCTTACGAACACCGGGGAGCTGTTTTTT. As protein: CASSLSHYGTLTNTGELFF.